In this sample, the clone carrying this T cell receptor (beta chain) turned up many times. Its antigen is not known. It was with a sample-barcoded 5' primer and a J-beta primer mix that a second PCR of roughly 7 to 12 cycles was run. In TCRdb, the 5' RACE reads were re-called with MiXCR into one record per CDR3 protein. This repertoire shows about 1.7 million distinct CDR3 sequences, approximately 28% found once; its top ten account for 6.5% to 8.5%. PBMCs, at least 6 million per sample, were isolated. The sample originates from a study of blood T cells in healthy people across ages. The CDR3 runs to 13 residues. V was shortened by 4 bases and J by 2 bases, with 9 bases between the two germline ends. General study points: In the absence of known donor CMV status, changes in expanded clonotypes were possibly confounded. Leaving the PBMCs unsorted stopped any conclusive comparison of naive versus antigen-experienced cells. Researchers report that TCR beta diversity correlated strongly with naive T cell percentage.

The TCR sequence derives from a woman aged 25 to 39 in good health. The specimen was blood. The genes are TRBV12-3 or TRBV12-4 and TRBJ2-7; D not resolved. The CDR3 region is CASSWYTTYEQYF. The CDR3 DNA is TGTGCCAGCAGTTGGTACACAACCTACGAGCAGTACTTC.